One and the same sample provided the 25 T cell receptor beta chains below, sequenced in a study of T cell changes during pregnancy in multiple sclerosis. Here immunoSEQ multiplex PCR was the method, and the copy in TCRdb shows in-frame clones only, minus some. The sample lists about 25,000 clones; approximately 89% were seen once. The input for sequencing was CD8+ T cells from peripheral blood mononuclear cells, taken in the first trimester of pregnancy. These receptors came from a female donor in good health, enrolled as a control in a pregnancy study.

The chain carries TRBV2 and TRBJ1-2; a possible D gene is TRBD1 (5 bases). Germline V gives CDR1 SNHLY, CDR2 FYNNEI. The V end was cut by 11 bases, the J end by 7 bases, with 14 bases between. The length of the CDR3 is 11 residues. The CDR3 sequence is CASGGEGGYTF. CDR3 sequence (DNA): TGTGCCTCCGGGGGGGAGGGTGGCTACACCTTC.

V usage is TRBV6-4 and J usage is TRBJ2-1; perhaps TRBD2 as D (5 bases). The CDR3 extends over 13 amino acids. V shed 3 bases and J shed 9 bases, with 12 bases lying between them. The V gene's germline CDR1 is MRHNA and CDR2 SNTAGT. The CDR3 bases are TGTGCCAGCAGTGATGAGGGCCACAGTGAGCAGTTCTTC. Translating it yields CASSDEGHSEQFF.

This chain connects TRBV19 to TRBJ1-5; D remains ambiguous. The CDR3 totals 12 residues. V lost 8 bases and J lost 3, with 8 bases in between. Germline V CDR1 and CDR2: LNHDA, SQIVND (reference sequence). This CDR3 reads CASEANNQPQHF. The CDR3 region has the DNA TGTGCCAGTGAAGCTAACAATCAGCCCCAGCATTTT.

The chain has TRBV19 and TRBJ2-7; possible D gene TRBD1, 6 bases. Germline V CDR1 and CDR2: LNHDA, SQIVND (reference sequence). V was clipped by 3 bases and J by 5 bases, with 14 bases between them. The CDR3 has 14 amino acids. The CDR3 loop is CASSIQTGRNEQYF. CDR3 DNA sequence: TGTGCCAGTAGTATTCAAACAGGGCGGAACGAGCAGTACTTC.

This clone counts as medium-sized. V gene TRBV7-6 combines with J gene TRBJ1-1, with 9 positions matching TRBD1. This CDR3 region has 15 residues. The V segment lost 5 bases and the J segment 5 bases; nucleotides outside the gene matches: 9. CDR1 and CDR2 (germline): SGHVS, FNYEAQ. The CDR3 region has the DNA TGTGCCAGCAGCGTGGACGGGACAGGGTTGACTGAAGCTTTCTTT. It codes for CASSVDGTGLTEAFF. The complete variable domain, with remaining parts taken from reference TRBV7-6 and TRBJ1-1, reads GAGVSQSPRYKVTKRGQDVALRCDPISGHVSLYWYRQALGQGPEFLTYFNYEAQQDKSGLPNDRFSAERPEGSISTLTIQRTEQRDSAMYRCASSVDGTGLTEAFFGQGTRLTVV.

The rearrangement links TRBV28 to TRBJ2-5; maybe TRBD2 (6 bases). The CDR3 loop spans 15 amino acids. The germline V and J ends were trimmed by 7 bases and 5 bases, with 20 bases remaining between them. Germline values: CDR1 MDHEN, CDR2 SYDVKM. CDR3 sequence: CASTLKTREMETQYF. CDR3 coding DNA: TGTGCCAGCACCCTAAAGACCCGGGAGATGGAGACCCAGTACTTC.

The chain uses TRBV19 and TRBJ2-7; 9 nucleotides agree with TRBD1. V shed 4 bases and J 6 bases; nucleotides not matched to a gene: 7. The CDR3 consists of 14 residues. The V gene's germline CDR1 is LNHDA and CDR2 SQIVND (reference sequence). CDR3 bases: TGTGCCAGTAGTACGGGACAGGGAACGGCCGAGCAGTACTTC. Protein sequence: CASSTGQGTAEQYF.

Concerning this clone: Other nucleotide sequences from this sample produce the same CDR3. The rearrangement uses TRBV27 and TRBJ1-1; D not certain. The germline V and J ends were trimmed by 2 bases and 1 base, with 8 bases remaining between them. CDR1 and CDR2 (germline): MNHEY, SMNVEV (reference sequence). The CDR3 totals 14 residues. In nucleotides, the CDR3 is TGTGCCAGCAGTTTAAGTCCAGGGAACACTGAAGCTTTCTTT. It yields the protein CASSLSPGNTEAFF.

This rearrangement joins TRBV7-2 to TRBJ1-2, with D maybe TRBD1 (6 bases). CDR3 length: 15 amino acids. Trimming left V 5 bases short and J 5 bases short, with 18 bases between. The germline CDR1 and CDR2 sequences are SGHTA and FQGNSA. CDR3 loop: CASSPGQSPIYGYTF. The CDR3 region has the DNA TGTGCCAGCAGCCCTGGACAGTCTCCCATATATGGCTACACCTTC.

The rearrangement joins TRBV7-8 to TRBJ1-1, with 10 bases identical to TRBD1. The CDR3 runs 15 residues. The ends lost 4 bases at V and 4 bases at J; junction bases unmatched: 6. The germline V gene encodes CDR1 SGHVS and CDR2 FQNEAQ. Here the CDR3 DNA reads TGTGCCAGCAGCTACCGGACAGGGGGAATCACTGAAGCTTTCTTT. It encodes CASSYRTGGITEAFF.

V usage is TRBV4-2 and J usage is TRBJ2-3, with D possibly TRBD2 on 6 matching bases. Between the trimmed V and J ends, which lost 3 bases and 4 bases, there was a span of 8 bases. Germline values: CDR1 LGHNA, CDR2 YNFKEQ. The CDR3 runs 13 residues. The CDR3 reads CASSQEGPDTQYF. The CDR3 nucleotides are TGTGCCAGCAGCCAGGAGGGCCCAGATACGCAGTATTTT.

J is TRBJ1-5 and V is TRBV5-6; TRBD1 agrees at 8 bases. Unmatched junction bases numbered 2, after V lost 4 bases and J lost 2 bases. This CDR3 has 14 amino acids. Germline V gene data show CDR1 as SGHDT and CDR2 as YYEEEE. The CDR3 loop reads CASSQGAGNQPQHF. CDR3 DNA: TGTGCCAGCAGCCAGGGGGCTGGCAATCAGCCCCAGCATTTT.

The chain recombines TRBV27 with TRBJ2-7, with TRBD2 matching 8 bases. CDR1 MNHEY and CDR2 SMNVEV come from the germline V gene (reference sequence). CDR3 length equals 15 residues. V was clipped by 2 bases and J by 4 bases; unmatched bases: 7. The CDR3 region has the DNA TGTGCCAGCAGTTTAGTGGGCGGGAGGACTTACGAGCAGTACTTC. It is translated as CASSLVGGRTYEQYF.

The chain uses TRBV21-1 and TRBJ1-2; the table's D call of TRBD1 was not tested on the DNA. TRBV21-1 is shown as a pseudogene. This CDR3 has 14 residues. The CDR3, as DNA: TGTGCCAGCAGCAAAGGCTACAGGCACTATGGCTACACCTTC. This translates into CASSKGYRHYGYTF.

This chain connects TRBV27 to TRBJ1-4, with D possibly TRBD1 on 5 matching bases. This CDR3 region has 14 residues. CDR1 and CDR2 from the germline V gene are MNHEY and SMNVEV (reference sequence). V was shortened by 2 bases and J by 4 bases, with 8 bases between the two germline ends. The DNA of the CDR3 is TGTGCCAGCAGTTTACAGGGTATTAATGAAAAACTGTTTTTT. Its translation: CASSLQGINEKLFF.

The chain carries TRBV28 and TRBJ1-1; a weak D match, TRBD1 (5 bases). The CDR3 spans 14 residues. Germline CDR1 reads MDHEN; CDR2 reads SYDVKM. Trimming stripped 3 bases from V and 2 bases from J, with 10 bases between. The CDR3 protein is CASSFHRINTEAFF. Here the CDR3 DNA reads TGTGCCAGCAGTTTCCACAGGATTAACACTGAAGCTTTCTTT.

V and J are TRBV4-2 and TRBJ2-1; D gene uncertain. Trimming stripped 7 bases from V and 5 bases from J, with 9 bases between. The CDR3 totals 12 residues. Germline loops: CDR1 LGHNA, CDR2 YNFKEQ. The CDR3 bases are TGTGCCAGCACCACCCGGGACAATGAGCAGTTCTTC. Amino acid sequence: CASTTRDNEQFF.

The chain is built from TRBV27 and TRBJ2-3; 8 bases match TRBD2. This CDR3 contains 15 residues. The ends lost 3 bases at V and 0 bases at J; junction bases unmatched: 2. The V gene's germline CDR1 is MNHEY and CDR2 SMNVEV (reference sequence). CDR3 nucleotides: TGTGCCAGCAGTTTTAGCGGGGAAAGCACAGATACGCAGTATTTT. This sequence encodes CASSFSGESTDTQYF.

V and J are TRBV10-1 and TRBJ2-7; D is ambiguous. CDR1 is WNHNN and CDR2 is SYGVQD in the germline V gene (reference sequence). The CDR3 runs to 13 residues. Trimming took 10 bases from V and 2 from J, leaving 15 bases between them. CDR3 residues: CATPAGGAYEQYF. CDR3 nucleotides: TGCGCCACCCCCGCCGGCGGCGCCTACGAGCAGTACTTC.

The chain uses TRBV29-1 and TRBJ1-3, with TRBD1 matching 10 bases. This CDR3 contains 16 residues. CDR1 is SQVTM, CDR2 ANQGSEA, per germline. The junction had 7 bases not matched to a gene; V was cut back by 1 base and J by 4 bases. The CDR3 reads CSVEGTGGLPGNTIYF. As DNA, the CDR3 is TGCAGCGTTGAAGGGACAGGGGGGTTGCCGGGAAACACCATATATTTT.

The rearrangement links TRBV29-1 to TRBJ2-7, with 7 bases that match TRBD1. V lost 3 bases, J lost 4 bases, and 9 bases stayed unmatched. The CDR3 sequence is 14 residues long. Per the germline V gene, CDR1 is SQVTM and CDR2 is ANQGSEA. The CDR3 DNA follows: TGCAGCGTTGAGCTTAGCGAGGGGGCGTACGAGCAGTACTTC. The encoded protein is CSVELSEGAYEQYF.

The chain couples TRBV19 to TRBJ2-7, with D possibly matching TRBD1 (5 bases). This CDR3 has 14 residues. Germline lookup yields CDR1 LNHDA and CDR2 SQIVND (reference sequence). V lost 0 bases to trimming and J lost 5 bases, with 11 bases between them. This CDR3 reads CASSIDQGNNEQYF. CDR3 sequence (DNA): TGTGCCAGTAGTATAGATCAGGGCAATAACGAGCAGTACTTC.

V and J are TRBV6-5 and TRBJ1-2, with D unclear. V was cut by 6 bases and J by 1 base, with 9 bases left in between. CDR1 and CDR2 (germline): MNHEY, SVGAGI. CDR3 length equals 13 residues. The CDR3 nucleotides read TGTGCCAGCAGACCCCGGGGTAACTATGGCTACACCTTC. This translates into CASRPRGNYGYTF.

The chain is built from TRBV4-1 and TRBJ1-6; 7 nucleotides agree with TRBD1. Germline V lookup: CDR1 MGHRA, CDR2 YSYEKL. V lost 6 bases and J lost 6; bases outside the gene matches: 5. This CDR3 contains 14 residues. As DNA, the CDR3 is TGCGCCAGCAGTAGGGGGCCCGGTAATTCACCCCTCCACTTT. This translates into CASSRGPGNSPLHF.

This clone was detected only once. The chain has TRBV28 and TRBJ1-5; TRBD1 aligns across 8 bases. V shed 4 bases and J 6 bases; nucleotides not matched to a gene: 5. In germline, CDR1 is MDHEN, CDR2 SYDVKM. The CDR3 has 14 residues. The DNA for the CDR3 is TGTGCCAGCAGTTGGGACAGGTTGGTTCAGCCCCAGCATTTT. Translated: CASSWDRLVQPQHF. Based on the CDR3 plus reference TRBV28 and TRBJ1-5, the full variable domain is DVKVTQSSRYLVKRTGEKVFLECVQDMDHENMFWYRQDPGLGLRLIYFSYDVKMKEKGDIPEGYSVSREKKERFSLILESASTNQTSMYLCASSWDRLVQPQHFGDGTRLSIL.